This entry lists 20 T cell receptor beta chains sequenced from one sample in a study of blood T cell repertoires in COVID-19. Profiled with immunoSEQ multiplex PCR; TCRdb holds only in-frame clones, not every one. The data hold about 300,000 clones, with 83% observed a single time. The sequencing input was peripheral blood. These TCRs come from a woman in her fifties or sixties with acute or convalescent COVID-19.

This clone was observed a few times. The chain couples TRBV9 to TRBJ1-3, with 9 bases fitting TRBD1. The CDR3 totals 16 residues. J lost 3 bases, V lost 1 base, and 5 bases had no gene match. Looked up from germline, CDR1 is SGDLS and CDR2 is YYNGEE. The CDR3 sequence: CASSVTGTGYGNTIYF. The CDR3 DNA follows: TGTGCCAGCAGCGTAACGGGGACAGGGTATGGAAACACCATATATTTT.

J is TRBJ2-5 and V is TRBV7-6; 11 bases map to TRBD1. Germline V gene sequence: CDR1 SGHVS, CDR2 FNYEAQ. With V trimmed by 5 bases and J by 4 bases, 6 bases remained unmatched. The CDR3 covers 15 residues. The DNA for the CDR3 is TGTGCCAGCAGCGTCCGGGACAGGGGGGGAGAGACCCAGTACTTC. Its translation: CASSVRDRGGETQYF.

This clone was counted between two and nine times. The chain recombines TRBV6-6 with TRBJ2-7; 8 bases are shared with TRBD1. V dropped 7 bases and J dropped 1; count of bases not matched to a gene: 6. This CDR3 has 14 amino acids. Germline V gene lookup returns CDR1 MNHNY and CDR2 SVGAGI (reference sequence). Here the CDR3 reads CASNPGQVSYEQYF. The CDR3 nucleotides read TGTGCCAGCAACCCGGGACAGGTTTCCTACGAGCAGTACTTC.

This rearrangement joins TRBV27 to TRBJ1-4, with D unclear. Trimming cost V 6 bases and J 8 bases, with 10 bases left between them. Germline V gives CDR1 MNHEY, CDR2 SMNVEV (reference sequence). The CDR3 covers 12 residues. The chain's CDR3 is CASSGVREKLFF. The DNA of the CDR3 is TGTGCCAGCAGCGGGGTTAGGGAAAAACTGTTTTTT.

This chain joins TRBV19 and TRBJ1-5; D is unclear. Germline assignment: CDR1 LNHDA and CDR2 SQIVND (reference sequence). This CDR3 is 13 amino acids long. Trimming took 8 bases from V and 7 from J, leaving 15 bases between them. Here the CDR3 reads CASQREAGQPQHF. The CDR3 DNA reads TGTGCCAGTCAGAGGGAAGCGGGACAGCCCCAGCATTTT.

As concerns this clone: One junction end disagrees with the germline gene, perhaps due to a read error. Other DNA sequences in this sample translate to the same CDR3. The genes are TRBV6-6 and TRBJ2-7; 9 bases match TRBD2. The CDR3 has 15 residues. Germline-derived CDR1 and CDR2 are MNHNY and SVGAGI (reference sequence). The DNA for the CDR3 is TGTGCCAGCGAAAAATCTAGCGGGGCCTCCTACGAGCAATACTTC. It encodes CASEKSSGASYEQYF.

This clone came up a few times. The genes are TRBV21-1 and TRBJ2-5; the D call TRBD1 from the table was never checked on the DNA. TRBV21-1 is reported as a pseudogene. This CDR3 region has 16 residues. The CDR3 reads CASSGKMNLGGETQYF. Here the CDR3 DNA reads TGTGCCAGCTCAGGGAAAATGAACTTAGGTGGAGAGACCCAGTACTTC.

This chain joins TRBV4-2 and TRBJ2-4, with 7 bases identical to TRBD2. CDR3 length: 14 amino acids. Germline V gene data show CDR1 as LGHNA and CDR2 as YNFKEQ. V was pared by 0 bases and J by 8 bases, with 4 bases of the junction left unmatched. The DNA for the CDR3 is TGTGCCAGCAGCCAAGAGGGGGGGTTTGACATTCAGTACTTC. This encodes CASSQEGGFDIQYF.

This clone was picked up a small number of times. The J gene is TRBJ1-2, the V gene TRBV30; D remains ambiguous. The CDR3 contains 13 residues. V was shortened by 0 bases and J by 4 bases, with 9 bases between the two germline ends. Germline loops: CDR1 GTSNPN, CDR2 SVGIG (reference sequence). The CDR3 sequence: CAWSVGGLYGYTF. The CDR3 DNA sequence: TGTGCCTGGAGTGTCGGCGGACTCTATGGCTACACCTTC. The complete variable domain, with remaining parts taken from reference TRBV30 and TRBJ1-2, reads SQTIHQWPATLVQPVGSPLSLECTVEGTSNPNLYWYRQAAGRGLQLLFYSVGIGQISSEVPQNLSASRPQDRQFILSSKKLLLSDSGFYLCAWSVGGLYGYTFGSGTRLTVV.

This rearrangement joins TRBV7-9 to TRBJ2-1; the match to TRBD1 covers 8 bases. Unmatched junction bases numbered 8, after V lost 1 base and J lost 6 bases. The V gene's germline CDR1 is SEHNR and CDR2 FQNEAQ (reference sequence). The CDR3 has 16 residues. CDR3 residues: CASSLETGGSGNEQFF. In DNA, the CDR3 is TGTGCCAGCAGCTTAGAAACAGGGGGTAGTGGCAATGAGCAGTTCTTC. Together with reference TRBV7-9 and TRBJ2-1, the CDR3 gives the full variable domain: DTGVSQNPRHKITKRGQNVTFRCDPISEHNRLYWYRQTLGQGPEFLTYFQNEAQLEKSRLLSDRFSAERPKGSFSTLEIQRTEQGDSAMYLCASSLETGGSGNEQFFGPGTRLTVL.

V usage is TRBV7-2 and J usage is TRBJ1-1, with D possibly TRBD1 on 5 matching bases. V dropped 0 bases and J dropped 2 bases, with 7 bases sitting between them. From germline, CDR1 is SGHTA and CDR2 FQGNSA. This CDR3 contains 14 residues. This CDR3 reads CASSLAGLNTEAFF. DNA for the CDR3: TGTGCCAGCAGCTTAGCGGGACTTAACACTGAAGCTTTCTTT.

This clone was recorded once. The J gene is TRBJ2-5, the V gene TRBV14; TRBD2 agrees at 9 bases. Germline CDR1 and CDR2: SGHDN and FVKESK. The CDR3 extends over 16 amino acids. The V gene end was trimmed by 1 base and the J gene end by 0 bases; junction bases not matched to a gene: 3. The DNA of the CDR3 is TGTGCCAGCAGCCAAGTAGCGGGGGTCCACCAAGAGACCCAGTACTTC. Encoded protein: CASSQVAGVHQETQYF.

With regard to this clone: The junction shows a germline mismatch at one end, possibly a read error. The genes are TRBV3-1 (or the pseudogene TRBV3-2) and TRBJ1-5; possible D gene TRBD1, 6 bases. This CDR3 is 14 amino acids long. Germline loops: CDR1 LGHDT, CDR2 YNNKEL (reference sequence). CDR3: CASGPRGSSQPQHF. CDR3 DNA: TGTGCCAGCGGCCCCAGGGGTAGCAGTCAGCCCCAGCATTTT.

The CDR3 reads CASSPGQGRNSNQPQHF. CDR3 nucleotide sequence: TGTGCCAGCAGCCCCGGACAGGGGAGAAATAGCAATCAGCCCCAGCATTTT. The chain carries TRBV28 and TRBJ1-5, with 9 positions matching TRBD1. CDR3 length equals 17 residues. V dropped 6 bases and J dropped 0; count of bases not matched to a gene: 9. Germline V lookup: CDR1 MDHEN, CDR2 SYDVKM. The entire variable domain, with the rest obtained from reference TRBV28 and TRBJ1-5, is as follows: DVKVTQSSRYLVKRTGEKVFLECVQDMDHENMFWYRQDPGLGLRLIYFSYDVKMKEKGDIPEGYSVSREKKERFSLILESASTNQTSMYLCASSPGQGRNSNQPQHFGDGTRLSIL.

The rearrangement uses TRBV7-7 and TRBJ1-1; weak D call: TRBD1 (6 bases). Trimming removed 5 bases from V and 1 base from J, with 14 bases in between. In germline, CDR1 is SSHAT, CDR2 FNYEAQ (reference sequence). The CDR3 loop spans 15 amino acids. The CDR3 nucleotides read TGTGCCAGCAGCCCCGTGGACAGACAGAACACTGAAGCTTTCTTT. It translates to CASSPVDRQNTEAFF.

V is TRBV9 and J is TRBJ2-2; 12 bases align to TRBD2. CDR1 SGDLS and CDR2 YYNGEE come from the germline V gene. Trimming removed 4 bases from V and 3 bases from J; junction bases left unmatched: 7. The CDR3 is made up of 17 amino acids. CDR3: CASSTQLAGGDTGELFF. The CDR3 DNA sequence: TGTGCCAGCAGCACCCAACTAGCGGGAGGTGACACCGGGGAGCTGTTTTTT. Full variable domain (remainder filled in from reference TRBV9 and TRBJ2-2): DSGVTQTPKHLITATGQRVTLRCSPRSGDLSVYWYQQSLDQGLQFLIQYYNGEERAKGNILERFSAQQFPDLHSELNLSSLELGDSALYFCASSTQLAGGDTGELFFGEGSRLTVL.

The V and J genes are TRBV6-5 and TRBJ1-1, with 7 nucleotides matching TRBD1. The germline CDR1 and CDR2 sequences are MNHEY and SVGAGI. The CDR3 covers 13 residues. After removal of 6 bases from V and 10 bases from J, the junction contained 11 bases not matched to a gene. CDR3 sequence reads: CASSRDSSAGAFF. In DNA form, the CDR3 reads TGTGCCAGCAGCCGGGACAGCTCCGCTGGAGCTTTCTTT.

The chain combines TRBV27 with TRBJ2-1; 11 bases line up with TRBD1. The V gene end was trimmed by 8 bases and the J gene end by 7 bases; junction bases not matched to a gene: 7. The CDR3 extends over 14 amino acids. CDR1 and CDR2 (germline): MNHEY, SMNVEV (reference sequence). The CDR3 nucleotides read TGTGCCAGCGCCCGGGACAGGGGGATTAATGAGCAGTTCTTC. Translating it yields CASARDRGINEQFF.

The chain is built from TRBV5-6 and TRBJ2-1; 7 bases fit TRBD1. This CDR3 is built from 13 residues. Germline trimming cut 3 bases from V and 5 bases from J; bases unmatched to any gene: 2. Germline CDR1 is SGHDT and CDR2 is YYEEEE. The CDR3 DNA reads TGTGCCAGCAGCTCCGACAGGGACAATGAGCAGTTCTTC. It encodes CASSSDRDNEQFF.

This clone occurred a few times. The chain carries TRBV28 and TRBJ1-6; the match to TRBD1 covers 10 bases. CDR1 and CDR2 from the germline V gene are MDHEN and SYDVKM. J lost 10 bases, V lost 5 bases, and 5 bases had no gene match. The CDR3 has 14 residues. CDR3 bases: TGTGCCAGCAGTACGGGACAGGGGACCTCACCCCTCCACTTT. It translates to CASSTGQGTSPLHF.